The 10 T cell receptor beta chains in this list originate from one sample, sequenced in a study of post-analysis software for immune sequencing data. Their cognate antigens are unknown. Unique molecular identifiers were present in the TCR beta cDNA libraries. MiXCR, run by TCRdb on the PCR reads, gives a single entry per CDR3 protein. Of fewer than 700,000 distinct CDR3 sequences listed, roughly 45% are singletons. General observations from the study: About 5 TRBV segments were significantly more frequent in patients than in controls. TRBV5-6, TRBV5-1 and TRBV20-1 were among these segments.

Sequenced sample: blood. These receptors originate from a girl aged 5-17 years with multiple sclerosis.

Only a few counts were recorded for this clonotype. The rearrangement joins TRBV20-1 to TRBJ2-1; the D gene is possibly TRBD2 (5 bases). Germline CDR1 reads DFQATT; CDR2 reads SNEGSKA (reference sequence). The V and J ends lost 6 bases and 9 bases respectively, with 21 bases between them. The CDR3 loop spans 14 amino acids. The CDR3 loop reads CSAQAEGVNTEQFF. DNA of the CDR3: TGCAGTGCCCAAGCTGAGGGAGTAAACACTGAGCAGTTCTTC.

The genes are TRBV10-3 and TRBJ1-2; a possible D gene is TRBD1 (6 bases). CDR3 length equals 14 residues. Germline V lookup: CDR1 ENHRY, CDR2 SYGVKD. V lost 3 bases and J lost 7, with 15 bases in between. CDR3 nucleotide sequence: TGTGCCATCAGTGATGTGGGGGCCGGGGGTGGCTACACCTTC. Encoded protein: CAISDVGAGGGYTF.

The chain combines TRBV14 with TRBJ2-7; no definite D call. Germline-derived CDR1 and CDR2 are SGHDN and FVKESK. V lost 4 bases and J lost 5, with 9 bases in between. The CDR3 has 12 amino acids. This chain's CDR3 is CASSLFDNEQYF. CDR3 in DNA: TGTGCCAGCAGCCTATTTGACAACGAGCAGTACTTC.

The chain links TRBV2 to TRBJ2-3; 15 positions agree with TRBD2. Germline CDR1 reads SNHLY; CDR2 reads FYNNEI. V dropped 11 bases and J dropped 2; count of bases not matched to a gene: 8. The CDR3 consists of 16 residues. The CDR3: CAVGTSGGFLTDTQYF. DNA for the CDR3: TGTGCCGTCGGGACTAGCGGGGGGTTCCTCACAGATACGCAGTATTTT. The variable domain in full, completed from reference TRBV2 and TRBJ2-3, reads EPEVTQTPSHQVTQMGQEVILRCVPISNHLYFYWYRQILGQKVEFLVSFYNNEISEKSEIFDDQFSVERPDGSNFTLKIRSTKLEDSAMYFCAVGTSGGFLTDTQYFGPGTRLTVL.

This clonotype occurred a few times. This sequence joins TRBV7-6 and TRBJ2-5; 8 nucleotides agree with TRBD1. The CDR3 is made up of 14 amino acids. V trimming: 5 bases; J trimming: 4 bases; junction bases outside the gene matches: 6. Looked up from germline, CDR1 is SGHVS and CDR2 is FNYEAQ. The CDR3 nucleotides are TGTGCCAGCAGCACCCGGACAGGGCGAGAGACCCAGTACTTC. This codes for CASSTRTGRETQYF.

V usage is TRBV6-6 and J usage is TRBJ2-7; 7 bases line up with TRBD1. From germline, CDR1 is MNHNY and CDR2 SVGAGI (reference sequence). V dropped 5 bases and J dropped 0; count of bases not matched to a gene: 7. The CDR3 is 15 amino acids. The CDR3 DNA reads TGTGCCAGCAGTGGGGCACAGGGGAGCTCCTACGAGCAGTACTTC. The encoded protein is CASSGAQGSSYEQYF.

This chain links TRBV20-1 with TRBJ2-1; 15 bases align to TRBD2. This CDR3 region has 20 residues. V gave up 3 bases and J gave up 8 bases; unmatched junction bases: 20. Germline CDR1 and CDR2: DFQATT and SNEGSKA (reference sequence). The CDR3 here is CSASLSPGLAGGGPWYEQFF. DNA for the CDR3: TGCAGTGCTAGTTTATCTCCGGGACTAGCGGGAGGAGGGCCTTGGTATGAGCAGTTCTTC.

This clonotype appeared a few times. The V call is TRBV20-1, the J call TRBJ2-7; no definite D call. The germline CDR1 and CDR2 sequences are DFQATT and SNEGSKA (reference sequence). V lost 1 base and J lost 5, with 15 bases in between. The CDR3 loop spans 14 amino acids. The CDR3 sequence is CSARGRQWKDEQYF. In DNA form, the CDR3 reads TGCAGTGCTAGAGGTCGGCAGTGGAAGGACGAGCAGTACTTC.

As regards this clonotype: Relative to the germline gene, one junction end is altered; a read error may explain this. The J gene is TRBJ2-7, the V gene TRBV12-3 or TRBV12-4, with D maybe TRBD1 (6 bases). This CDR3 has 12 amino acids. The DNA of the CDR3 is TGTACCAGCAGTTTCGGCAGGGGTGAGCAGTACTTC. It encodes CTSSFGRGEQYF.

The rearrangement joins TRBV18 to TRBJ1-2; D is unresolved. This CDR3 contains 17 residues. Trimming cost V 1 base and J 4 bases, with 19 bases left between them. Germline CDR1 is KGHSH and CDR2 is LQKENI. For the CDR3, the DNA is TGTGCCAGCTCACCACGGCAAGGAAACACCCTGGGCTATGGCTACACCTTC. Amino acids: CASSPRQGNTLGYGYTF. The whole variable domain, remainder taken from reference TRBV18 and TRBJ1-2, is NAGVMQNPRHLVRRRGQEARLRCSPMKGHSHVYWYRQLPEEGLKFMVYLQKENIIDESGMPKERFSAEFPKEGPSILRIQQVVRGDSAAYFCASSPRQGNTLGYGYTFGSGTRLTVV.